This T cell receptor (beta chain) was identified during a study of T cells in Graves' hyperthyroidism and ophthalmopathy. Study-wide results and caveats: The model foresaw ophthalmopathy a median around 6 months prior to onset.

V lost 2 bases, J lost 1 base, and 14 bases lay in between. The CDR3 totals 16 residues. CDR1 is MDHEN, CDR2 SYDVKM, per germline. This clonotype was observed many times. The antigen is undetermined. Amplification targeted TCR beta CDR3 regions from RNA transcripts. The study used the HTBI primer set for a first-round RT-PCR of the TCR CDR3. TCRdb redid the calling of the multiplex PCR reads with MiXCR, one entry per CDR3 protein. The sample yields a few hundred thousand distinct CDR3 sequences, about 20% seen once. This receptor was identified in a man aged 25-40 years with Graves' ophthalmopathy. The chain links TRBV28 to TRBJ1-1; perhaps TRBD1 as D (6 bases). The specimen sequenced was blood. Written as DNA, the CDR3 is TGTGCCAGCAGTTTAAGGGGACAATCATGGAACACTGAAGCTTTCTTT. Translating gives CASSLRGQSWNTEAFF.